The TCR beta chain under discussion was sequenced for a study of shared T cell receptors in the human thymus. Germline V gives CDR1 MNHEY, CDR2 SMNVEV (reference sequence). The CDR3 contains 14 residues. Trimming left V 4 bases short and J 8 bases short, with 17 bases between. Repertoires were generated with immunoSEQ multiplex PCR, while TCRdb's copy carries only in-frame clones and drops some. The table includes approximately 730,000 clones, 80% to 90% detected once. A further study also used this sample, focusing on human thymus T cells. From that second work: It was from resections taken during corrective heart surgery that the thymus tissue came.

Sequenced input: thymocytes. The rearrangement uses TRBV27 and TRBJ1-2; D is unclear. The source is a girl in the first two years of life with a congenital heart defect. The CDR3 DNA sequence: TGTGCCAGCAGTTCCCCCCTGGTTTCGGGAGGCTACACCTTC. It yields the protein CASSSPLVSGGYTF.